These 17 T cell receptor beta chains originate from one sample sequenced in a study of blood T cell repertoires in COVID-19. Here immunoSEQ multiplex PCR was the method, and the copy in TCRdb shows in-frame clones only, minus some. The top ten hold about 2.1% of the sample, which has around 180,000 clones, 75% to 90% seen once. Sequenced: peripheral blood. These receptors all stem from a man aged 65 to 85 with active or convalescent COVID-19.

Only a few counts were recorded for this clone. The CDR3 is CASRSSGDIQQETQYF. For the CDR3, the DNA is TGTGCCAGCAGGTCTTCAGGGGACATACAGCAAGAGACCCAGTACTTC. The rearrangement joins TRBV25-1 to TRBJ2-5, with a possible D match to TRBD1 (6 bases). This CDR3 contains 16 residues. The germline V and J ends were trimmed by 6 bases and 2 bases, with 19 bases remaining between them. The V gene's germline CDR1 is MGHDK and CDR2 SYGVNS.

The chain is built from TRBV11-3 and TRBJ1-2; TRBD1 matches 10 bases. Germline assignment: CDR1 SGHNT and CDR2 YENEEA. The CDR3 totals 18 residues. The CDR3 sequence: CTTPPKDRGNLCRNGYTF. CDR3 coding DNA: TGTACTACCCCCCCCAAGGACAGGGGGAATTTATGTCGTAATGGCTACACCTTC.

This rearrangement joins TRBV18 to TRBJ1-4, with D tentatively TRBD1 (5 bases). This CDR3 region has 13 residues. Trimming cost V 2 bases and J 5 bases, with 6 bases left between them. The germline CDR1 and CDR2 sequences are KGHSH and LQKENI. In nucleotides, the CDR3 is TGTGCCAGCTCACCAGACAGAAATGAAAAACTGTTTTTT. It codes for CASSPDRNEKLFF.

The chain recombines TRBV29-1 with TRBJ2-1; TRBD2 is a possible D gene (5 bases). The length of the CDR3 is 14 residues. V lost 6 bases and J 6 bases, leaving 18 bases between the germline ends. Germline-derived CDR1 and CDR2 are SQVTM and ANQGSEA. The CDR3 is CSVGETALGNEQFF. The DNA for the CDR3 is TGCAGCGTCGGGGAGACTGCACTCGGCAATGAGCAGTTCTTC.

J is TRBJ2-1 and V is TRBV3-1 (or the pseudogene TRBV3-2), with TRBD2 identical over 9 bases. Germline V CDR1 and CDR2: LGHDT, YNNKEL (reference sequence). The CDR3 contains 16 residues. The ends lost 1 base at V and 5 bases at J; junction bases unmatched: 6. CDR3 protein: CASSQGLAGINNEQFF. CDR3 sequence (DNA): TGTGCCAGCAGCCAAGGCCTAGCGGGGATAAACAATGAGCAGTTCTTC.

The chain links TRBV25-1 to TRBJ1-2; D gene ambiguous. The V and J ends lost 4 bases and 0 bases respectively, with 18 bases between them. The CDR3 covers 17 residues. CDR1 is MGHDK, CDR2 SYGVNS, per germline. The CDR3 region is CASSASSGTNSNYGYTF. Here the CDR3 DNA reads TGTGCCAGCAGTGCCTCGTCAGGTACAAATTCTAACTATGGCTACACCTTC.

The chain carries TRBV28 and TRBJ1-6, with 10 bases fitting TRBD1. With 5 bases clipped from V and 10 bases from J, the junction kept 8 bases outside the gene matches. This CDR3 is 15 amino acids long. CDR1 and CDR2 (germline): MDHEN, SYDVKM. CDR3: CASSPRDRGNSPLHF. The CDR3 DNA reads TGTGCCAGCAGTCCCCGGGACAGGGGAAACTCACCCCTCCACTTT.

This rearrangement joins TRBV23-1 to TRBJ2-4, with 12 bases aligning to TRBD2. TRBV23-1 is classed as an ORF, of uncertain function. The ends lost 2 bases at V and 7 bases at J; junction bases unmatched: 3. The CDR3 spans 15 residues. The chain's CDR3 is CASSQHGTSGNIQYF. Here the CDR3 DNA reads TGCGCCAGCAGTCAACACGGGACTAGCGGGAACATTCAGTACTTC.

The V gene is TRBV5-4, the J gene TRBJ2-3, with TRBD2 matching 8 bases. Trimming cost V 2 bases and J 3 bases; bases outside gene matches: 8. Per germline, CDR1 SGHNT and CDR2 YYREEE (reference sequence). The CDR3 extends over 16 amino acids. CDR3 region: CASSFQAGVRTDTQYF. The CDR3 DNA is TGTGCCAGCAGCTTTCAAGCGGGGGTCAGGACAGATACGCAGTATTTT.

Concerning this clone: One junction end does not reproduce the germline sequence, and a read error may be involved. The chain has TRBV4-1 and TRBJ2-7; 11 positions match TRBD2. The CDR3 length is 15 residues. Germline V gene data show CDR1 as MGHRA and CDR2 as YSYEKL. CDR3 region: CASSQDLTSGISRDF. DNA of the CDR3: TGCGCCAGCAGCCAAGATCTGACTAGCGGGATCTCGCGGGACTTC.

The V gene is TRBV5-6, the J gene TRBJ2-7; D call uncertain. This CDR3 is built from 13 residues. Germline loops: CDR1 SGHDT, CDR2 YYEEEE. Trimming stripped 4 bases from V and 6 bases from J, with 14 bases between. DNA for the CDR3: TGTGCCAGCAGCGCATTAGACTCACTCGAGCAGTACTTC. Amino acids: CASSALDSLEQYF.

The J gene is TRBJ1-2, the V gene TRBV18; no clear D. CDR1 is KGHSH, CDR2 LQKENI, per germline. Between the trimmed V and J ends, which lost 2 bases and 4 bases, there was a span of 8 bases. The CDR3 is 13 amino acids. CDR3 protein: CASSPDQVYGYTF. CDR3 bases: TGTGCCAGCTCACCAGACCAGGTCTATGGCTACACCTTC.

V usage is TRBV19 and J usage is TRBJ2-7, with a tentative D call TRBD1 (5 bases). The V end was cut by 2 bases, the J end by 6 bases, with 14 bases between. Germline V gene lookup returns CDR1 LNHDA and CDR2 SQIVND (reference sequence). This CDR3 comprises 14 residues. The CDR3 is CASSISRQGIEQYF. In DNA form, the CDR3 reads TGTGCCAGTAGTATAAGTCGGCAGGGTATCGAGCAGTACTTC.

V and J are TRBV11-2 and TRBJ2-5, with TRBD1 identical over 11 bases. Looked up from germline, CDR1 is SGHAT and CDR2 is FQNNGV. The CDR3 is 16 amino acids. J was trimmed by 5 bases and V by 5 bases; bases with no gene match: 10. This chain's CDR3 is CASSHRGQGVGETQYF. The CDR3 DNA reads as TGTGCCAGCAGCCACCGGGGACAGGGGGTGGGGGAGACCCAGTACTTC.

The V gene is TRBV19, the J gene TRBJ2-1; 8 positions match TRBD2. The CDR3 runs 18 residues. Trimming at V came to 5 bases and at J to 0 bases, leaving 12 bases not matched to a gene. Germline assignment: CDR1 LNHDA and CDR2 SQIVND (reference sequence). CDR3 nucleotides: TGTGCCAGTAGTTCCCACCAGAGCGGGGGTAGCTCCTACAATGAGCAGTTCTTC. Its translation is CASSSHQSGGSSYNEQFF.

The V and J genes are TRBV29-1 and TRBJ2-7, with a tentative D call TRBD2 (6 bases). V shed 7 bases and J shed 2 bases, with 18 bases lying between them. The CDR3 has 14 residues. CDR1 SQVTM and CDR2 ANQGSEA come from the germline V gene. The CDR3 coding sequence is TGCAGCGCGAAAACCGGGACTGCAGCCTACGAGCAGTACTTC. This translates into CSAKTGTAAYEQYF.

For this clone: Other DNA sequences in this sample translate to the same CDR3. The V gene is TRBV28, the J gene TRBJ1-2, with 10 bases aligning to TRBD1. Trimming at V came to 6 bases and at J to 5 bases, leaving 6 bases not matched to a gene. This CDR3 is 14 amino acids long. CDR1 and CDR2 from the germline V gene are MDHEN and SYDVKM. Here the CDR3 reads CASSFRDRGYGYTF. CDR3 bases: TGTGCCAGCAGCTTCCGGGACAGGGGTTATGGCTACACCTTC.